Each of the 9 T cell receptor beta chains below was sequenced from the same sample in a study of blood T cell repertoires in COVID-19 (dated by TCRdb to 2020 to 2021). Library prep was done by the immunoSEQ multiplex PCR assay. Drawn from immuneACCESS, this table holds only the in-frame rearrangements with V and J called that TCRdb kept. Clones are partly lost; checked studies trace under half to an unresolved V gene and leave the rest unexplained. The sample profile shows about 400,000 clones; roughly 86% of them were found once. The ten largest clonotypes hold around 3% of the sample. The sequencing input was peripheral blood. The origin of the receptors is a human donor in a cohort sampled during active COVID-19.

V gene TRBV6-1 combines with J gene TRBJ2-5; no clear D gene. Per the germline V gene, CDR1 is MNHNS and CDR2 is SASEGT. V lost 0 bases and J 3 bases, leaving 11 bases between the germline ends. The CDR3 length is 15 residues. CDR3 sequence reads: CASSEAPVRKETQYF. The CDR3 DNA follows: TGTGCCAGCAGTGAAGCGCCCGTCAGGAAAGAGACCCAGTACTTC.

The chain recombines TRBV28 with TRBJ1-5, with D unresolved. Germline CDR1 and CDR2: MDHEN and SYDVKM. This CDR3 has 14 residues. The V end was cut by 6 bases, the J end by 6 bases, with 15 bases between. As DNA, the CDR3 is TGTGCCAGCAGGGTAGACGAGAGCGGTCAGCCCCAGCATTTT. It codes for CASRVDESGQPQHF.

The chain has TRBV10-3 and TRBJ2-7; weak D call: TRBD1 (6 bases). CDR3 length: 13 amino acids. V lost 0 bases and J 6 bases, leaving 9 bases between the germline ends. Germline values: CDR1 ENHRY, CDR2 SYGVKD. This CDR3 is CAISESPGAEQYF. The CDR3 DNA follows: TGTGCCATCAGTGAGTCTCCAGGGGCCGAGCAGTACTTC.

This chain connects TRBV12-3 or TRBV12-4 to TRBJ1-3; no clear D gene. The CDR3 totals 13 residues. Trimming stripped 5 bases from V and 0 bases from J, with 5 bases between. The CDR3, as DNA: TGTGCCAGCAGTGCTAACTCTGGAAACACCATATATTTT. As protein: CASSANSGNTIYF.

The CDR3 is CASSLNTIYF. For the CDR3, the DNA is TGTGCCAGTAGTCTGAACACCATATATTTT. The chain carries TRBV19 and TRBJ1-3; no firm D call. V gave up 5 bases and J gave up 7 bases, with 3 bases separating them. The CDR3 covers 10 residues. CDR1 is LNHDA and CDR2 is SQIVND in the germline V gene (reference sequence).

The rearrangement links TRBV5-1 to TRBJ1-4; 7 bases agree with TRBD1. Losses at the gene ends were 5 bases for V and 7 bases for J; bases not matched to a gene: 11. The CDR3 length is 15 residues. Germline V gives CDR1 SGHRS, CDR2 YFSETQ. CDR3 residues: CASSATGSRIEKLFF. DNA for the CDR3: TGCGCCAGCAGTGCGACAGGGAGCCGAATTGAAAAACTGTTTTTT.

The genes are TRBV7-3 and TRBJ2-1, with TRBD2 matching over 8 bases. CDR1 SGHTA and CDR2 FQGTGA come from the germline V gene. V was clipped by 0 bases and J by 6 bases; unmatched bases: 13. The CDR3 covers 18 residues. DNA of the CDR3: TGTGCCAGCAGCTTAACCCGCCCCTCGAGCGGGAGAGGCAATGAGCAGTTCTTC. Translation gives CASSLTRPSSGRGNEQFF.

The chain links TRBV7-3 to TRBJ2-1; TRBD2 matches at 9 bases. With V trimmed by 2 bases and J by 5 bases, 1 base remained unmatched. Looked up from germline, CDR1 is SGHTA and CDR2 is FQGTGA. The CDR3 covers 14 residues. For the CDR3, the DNA is TGTGCCAGCAGCTTAGGACTAGCGAACAATGAGCAGTTCTTC. Its protein product is CASSLGLANNEQFF.

This sequence joins TRBV9 and TRBJ1-6; possible D gene TRBD1, 6 bases. Germline lookup yields CDR1 SGDLS and CDR2 YYNGEE. CDR3 length: 14 amino acids. Trimming removed 3 bases at V and 6 bases at J, with 10 bases between. The CDR3 loop reads CASSARTVNSPLHF. Written as DNA, the CDR3 is TGTGCCAGCAGCGCACGGACAGTTAATTCACCCCTCCACTTT.